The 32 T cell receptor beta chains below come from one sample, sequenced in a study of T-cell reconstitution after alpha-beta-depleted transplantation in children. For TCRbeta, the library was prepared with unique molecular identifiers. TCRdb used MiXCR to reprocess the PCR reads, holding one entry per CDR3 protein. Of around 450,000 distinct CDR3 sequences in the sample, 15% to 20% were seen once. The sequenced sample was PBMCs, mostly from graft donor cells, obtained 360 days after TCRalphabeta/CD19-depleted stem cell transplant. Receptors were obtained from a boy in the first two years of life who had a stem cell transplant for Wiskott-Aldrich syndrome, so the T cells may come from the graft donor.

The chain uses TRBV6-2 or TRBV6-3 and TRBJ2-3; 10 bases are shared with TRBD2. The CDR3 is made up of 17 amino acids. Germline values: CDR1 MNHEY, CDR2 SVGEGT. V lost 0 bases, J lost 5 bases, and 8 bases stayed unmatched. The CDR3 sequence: CASSYSHAGLAKDTQYF. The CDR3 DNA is TGTGCCAGCAGTTACTCTCACGCGGGACTAGCGAAAGATACGCAGTATTTT.

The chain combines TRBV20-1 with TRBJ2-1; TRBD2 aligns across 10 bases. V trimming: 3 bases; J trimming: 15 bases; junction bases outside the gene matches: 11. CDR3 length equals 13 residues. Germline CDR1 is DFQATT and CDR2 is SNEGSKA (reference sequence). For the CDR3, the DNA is TGCAGTGCTAGCCCTCCCGGGACTAGCGATCGGTTCTTC. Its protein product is CSASPPGTSDRFF.

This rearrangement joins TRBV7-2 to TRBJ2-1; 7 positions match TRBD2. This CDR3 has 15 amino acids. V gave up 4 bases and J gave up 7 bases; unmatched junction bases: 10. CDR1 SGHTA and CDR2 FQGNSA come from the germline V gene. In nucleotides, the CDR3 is TGTGCCAGCAGCTCGGGAGCTAGCGGAACTAATGAGCAGTTCTTC. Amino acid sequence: CASSSGASGTNEQFF. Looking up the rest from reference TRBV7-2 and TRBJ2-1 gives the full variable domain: GAGVSQSPSNKVTEKGKDVELRCDPISGHTALYWYRQSLGQGLEFLIYFQGNSAPDKSGLPSDRFSAERTGGSVSTLTIQRTQQEDSAVYLCASSSGASGTNEQFFGPGTRLTVL.

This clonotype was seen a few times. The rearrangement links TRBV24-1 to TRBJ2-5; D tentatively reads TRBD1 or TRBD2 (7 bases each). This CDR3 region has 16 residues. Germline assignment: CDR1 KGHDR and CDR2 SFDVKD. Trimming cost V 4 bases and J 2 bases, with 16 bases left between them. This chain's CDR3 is CATSDCDREGQETQYF. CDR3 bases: TGTGCCACCAGTGACTGTGACAGGGAGGGACAAGAGACCCAGTACTTC.

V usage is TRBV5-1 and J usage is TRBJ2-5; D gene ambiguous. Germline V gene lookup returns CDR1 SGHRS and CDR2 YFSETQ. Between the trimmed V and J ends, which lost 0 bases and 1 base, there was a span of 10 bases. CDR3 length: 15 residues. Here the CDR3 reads CASSLVPTSQETQYF. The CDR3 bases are TGCGCCAGCAGCTTGGTCCCGACAAGCCAAGAGACCCAGTACTTC.

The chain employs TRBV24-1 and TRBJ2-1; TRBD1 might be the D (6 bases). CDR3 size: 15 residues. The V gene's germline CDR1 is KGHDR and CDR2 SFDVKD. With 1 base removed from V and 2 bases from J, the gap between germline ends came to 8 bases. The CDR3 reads CATSDFRTAYNEQFF. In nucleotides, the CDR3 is TGTGCCACCAGTGATTTTCGGACAGCCTACAATGAGCAGTTCTTC.

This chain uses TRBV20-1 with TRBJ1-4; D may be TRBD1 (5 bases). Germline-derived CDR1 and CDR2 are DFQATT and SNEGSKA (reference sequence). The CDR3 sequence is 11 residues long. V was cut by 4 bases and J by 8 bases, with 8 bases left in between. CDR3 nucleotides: TGCAGTGCTATGGGACCGGAAAAACTGTTTTTT. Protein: CSAMGPEKLFF.

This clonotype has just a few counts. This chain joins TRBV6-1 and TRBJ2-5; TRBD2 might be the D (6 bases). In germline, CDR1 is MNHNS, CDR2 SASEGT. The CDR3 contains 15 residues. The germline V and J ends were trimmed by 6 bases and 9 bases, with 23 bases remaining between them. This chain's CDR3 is CASSLAGTIWEAQYF. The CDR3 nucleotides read TGTGCCAGCAGCTTGGCGGGAACAATATGGGAGGCCCAGTACTTC.

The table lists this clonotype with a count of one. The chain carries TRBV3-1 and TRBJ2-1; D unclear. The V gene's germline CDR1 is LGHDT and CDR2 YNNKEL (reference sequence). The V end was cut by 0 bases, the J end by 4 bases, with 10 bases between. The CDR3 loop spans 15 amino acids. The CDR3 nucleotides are TGTGCCAGCAGCCAAGAATCGGCAAAATACAATGAGCAGTTCTTC. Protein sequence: CASSQESAKYNEQFF.

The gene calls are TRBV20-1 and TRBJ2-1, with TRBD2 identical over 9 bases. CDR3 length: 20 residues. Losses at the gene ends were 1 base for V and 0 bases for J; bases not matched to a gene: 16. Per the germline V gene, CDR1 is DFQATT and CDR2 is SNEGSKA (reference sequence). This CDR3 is CSARGPGLAGTSSSYNEQFF. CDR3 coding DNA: TGCAGTGCTAGAGGCCCCGGGCTAGCGGGGACGTCCTCCTCCTACAATGAGCAGTTCTTC.

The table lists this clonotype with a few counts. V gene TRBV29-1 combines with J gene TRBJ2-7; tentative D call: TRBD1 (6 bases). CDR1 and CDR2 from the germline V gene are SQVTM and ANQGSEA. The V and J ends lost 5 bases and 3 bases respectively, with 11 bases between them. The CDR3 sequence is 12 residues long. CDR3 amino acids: CSVKAGVYEQYF. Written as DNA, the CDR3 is TGCAGCGTTAAGGCAGGGGTCTACGAGCAGTACTTC.

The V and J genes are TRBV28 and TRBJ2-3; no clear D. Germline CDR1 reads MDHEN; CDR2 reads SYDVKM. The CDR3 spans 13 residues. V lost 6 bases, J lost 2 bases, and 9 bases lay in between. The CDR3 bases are TGTGCCAGCAGGGTGGAGAACACAGATACGCAGTATTTT. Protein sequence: CASRVENTDTQYF.

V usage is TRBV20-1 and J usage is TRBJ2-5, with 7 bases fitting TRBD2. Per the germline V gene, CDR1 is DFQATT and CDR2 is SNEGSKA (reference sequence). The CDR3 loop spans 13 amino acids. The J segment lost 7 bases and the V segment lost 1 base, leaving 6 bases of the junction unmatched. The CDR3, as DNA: TGCAGTGCTAGAGTCCTAGCGGATGGGACCCAGTACTTC. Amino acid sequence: CSARVLADGTQYF.

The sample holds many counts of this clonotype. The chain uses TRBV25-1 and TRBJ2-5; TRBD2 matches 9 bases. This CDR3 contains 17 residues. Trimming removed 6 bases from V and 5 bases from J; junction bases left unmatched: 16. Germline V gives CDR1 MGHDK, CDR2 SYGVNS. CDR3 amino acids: CASSHGLATVPRETQYF. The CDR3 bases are TGTGCCAGCAGCCACGGACTAGCGACAGTCCCCCGTGAGACCCAGTACTTC.

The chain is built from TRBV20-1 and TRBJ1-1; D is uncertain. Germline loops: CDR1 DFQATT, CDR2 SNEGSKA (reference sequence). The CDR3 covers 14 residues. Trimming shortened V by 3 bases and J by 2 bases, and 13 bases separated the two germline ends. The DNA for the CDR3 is TGCAGTGCTAGGATACGAAGCAAAAACACTGAAGCTTTCTTT. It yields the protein CSARIRSKNTEAFF.

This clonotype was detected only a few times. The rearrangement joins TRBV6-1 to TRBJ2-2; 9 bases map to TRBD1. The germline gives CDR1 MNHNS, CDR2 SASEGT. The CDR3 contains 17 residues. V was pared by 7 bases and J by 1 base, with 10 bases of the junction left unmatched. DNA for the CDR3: TGTGCCAGCAAACCCCCCCCGGGACAGGGGAACACCGGGGAGCTGTTTTTT. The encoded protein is CASKPPPGQGNTGELFF.

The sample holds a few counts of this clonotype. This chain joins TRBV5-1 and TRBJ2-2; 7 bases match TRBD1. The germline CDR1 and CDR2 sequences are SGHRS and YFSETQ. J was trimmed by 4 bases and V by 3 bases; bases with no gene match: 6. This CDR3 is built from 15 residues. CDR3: CASSWAGGRTGELFF. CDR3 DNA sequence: TGCGCCAGCAGCTGGGCAGGGGGTCGCACCGGGGAGCTGTTTTTT.

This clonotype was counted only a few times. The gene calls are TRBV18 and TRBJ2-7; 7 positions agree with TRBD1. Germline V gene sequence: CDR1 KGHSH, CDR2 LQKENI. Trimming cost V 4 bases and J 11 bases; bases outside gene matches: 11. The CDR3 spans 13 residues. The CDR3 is CASSLQRQGAEYF. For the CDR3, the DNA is TGTGCCAGCTCACTCCAAAGACAGGGAGCAGAGTACTTC.

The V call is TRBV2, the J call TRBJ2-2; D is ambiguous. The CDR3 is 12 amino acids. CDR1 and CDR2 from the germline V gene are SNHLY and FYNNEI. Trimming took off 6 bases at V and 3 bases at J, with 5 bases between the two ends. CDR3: CASRTDTGELFF. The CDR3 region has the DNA TGTGCCAGCAGGACCGACACCGGGGAGCTGTTTTTT.

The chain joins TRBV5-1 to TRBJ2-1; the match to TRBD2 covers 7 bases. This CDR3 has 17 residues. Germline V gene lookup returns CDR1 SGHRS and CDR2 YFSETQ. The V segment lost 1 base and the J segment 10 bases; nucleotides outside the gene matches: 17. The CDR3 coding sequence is TGCGCCAGCAGCTTGCGGGCGGGAGAGGGATTACAATGGGAGCAGTTCTTC. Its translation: CASSLRAGEGLQWEQFF.

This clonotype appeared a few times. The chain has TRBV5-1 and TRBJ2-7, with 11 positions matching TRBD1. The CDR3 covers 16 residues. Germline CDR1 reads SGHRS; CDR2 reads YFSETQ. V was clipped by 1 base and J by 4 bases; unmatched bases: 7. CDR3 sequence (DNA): TGCGCCAGCAGCTTGTCCACGGGGACAGGGGGGTACGAGCAGTACTTC. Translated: CASSLSTGTGGYEQYF.

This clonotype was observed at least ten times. For the CDR3, the DNA is TGTGCCAGCAGATTGGGACTGGTTGGCACAGATACGCAGTATTTT. Its protein is CASRLGLVGTDTQYF. This sequence joins TRBV7-2 and TRBJ2-3; tentatively, D is TRBD2 (6 bases). Per the germline V gene, CDR1 is SGHTA and CDR2 is FQGNSA. The CDR3 runs 15 residues. Between the trimmed V and J ends, which lost 6 bases and 1 base, there was a span of 14 bases.

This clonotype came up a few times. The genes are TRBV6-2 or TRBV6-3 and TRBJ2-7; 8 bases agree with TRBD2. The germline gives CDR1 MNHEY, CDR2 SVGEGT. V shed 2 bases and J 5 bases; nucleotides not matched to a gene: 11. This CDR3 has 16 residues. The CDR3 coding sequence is TGTGCCAGCAGTTACCGTGGACTAGCCCCCGATCACGAGCAGTACTTC. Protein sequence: CASSYRGLAPDHEQYF.

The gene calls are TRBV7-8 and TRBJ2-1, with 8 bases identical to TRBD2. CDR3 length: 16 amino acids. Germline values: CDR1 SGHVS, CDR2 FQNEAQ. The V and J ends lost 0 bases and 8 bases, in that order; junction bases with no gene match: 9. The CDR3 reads CASSLAASGHLHEQFF. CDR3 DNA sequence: TGTGCCAGCAGCTTAGCCGCTAGCGGGCACCTCCATGAGCAGTTCTTC.

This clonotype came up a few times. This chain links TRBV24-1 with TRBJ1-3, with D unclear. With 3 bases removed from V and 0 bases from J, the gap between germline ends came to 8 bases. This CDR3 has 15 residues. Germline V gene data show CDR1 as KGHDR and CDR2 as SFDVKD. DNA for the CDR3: TGTGCCACCAGTGATGGACGGTTCTCTGGAAACACCATATATTTT. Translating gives CATSDGRFSGNTIYF.

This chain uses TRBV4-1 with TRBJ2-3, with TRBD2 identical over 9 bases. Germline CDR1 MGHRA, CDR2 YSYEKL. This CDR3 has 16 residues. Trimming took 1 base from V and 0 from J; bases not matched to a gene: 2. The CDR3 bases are TGCGCCAGCAGCCAAGGACTAGCGGCAAGCACAGATACGCAGTATTTT. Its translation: CASSQGLAASTDTQYF.

CDR3 sequence: CASSSTGPGEQYF. CDR3 in DNA: TGTGCCAGCAGCTCGACAGGTCCAGGCGAGCAGTACTTC. The chain joins TRBV7-9 to TRBJ2-7; D perhaps matches TRBD1 (6 bases). V lost 4 bases to trimming and J lost 6 bases, with 13 bases between them. CDR1 SEHNR and CDR2 FQNEAQ come from the germline V gene (reference sequence). The CDR3 sequence is 13 residues long.

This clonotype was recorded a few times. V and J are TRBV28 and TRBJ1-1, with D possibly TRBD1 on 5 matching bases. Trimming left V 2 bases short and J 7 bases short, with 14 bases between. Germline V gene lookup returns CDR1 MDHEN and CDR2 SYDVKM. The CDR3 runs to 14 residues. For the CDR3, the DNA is TGTGCCAGCAGTTTAAGTGACAGATATATTGAAGCTTTCTTT. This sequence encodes CASSLSDRYIEAFF.

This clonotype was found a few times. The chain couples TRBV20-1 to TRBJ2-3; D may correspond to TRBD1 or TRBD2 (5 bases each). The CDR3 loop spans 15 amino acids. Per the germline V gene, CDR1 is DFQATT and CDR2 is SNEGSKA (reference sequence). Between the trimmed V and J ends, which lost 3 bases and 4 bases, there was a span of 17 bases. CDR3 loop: CSASKELVGADTQYF. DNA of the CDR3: TGCAGTGCTAGCAAGGAACTAGTGGGGGCAGATACGCAGTATTTT.

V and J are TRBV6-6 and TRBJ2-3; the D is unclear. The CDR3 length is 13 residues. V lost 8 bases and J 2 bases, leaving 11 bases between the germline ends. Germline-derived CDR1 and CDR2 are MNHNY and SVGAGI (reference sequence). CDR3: CASLGRLTDTQYF. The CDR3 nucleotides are TGTGCCAGCCTTGGACGTCTCACAGATACGCAGTATTTT.

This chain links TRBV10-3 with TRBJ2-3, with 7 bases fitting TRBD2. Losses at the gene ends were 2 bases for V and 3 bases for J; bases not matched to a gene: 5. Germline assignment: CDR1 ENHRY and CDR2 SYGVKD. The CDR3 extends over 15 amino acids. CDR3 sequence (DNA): TGTGCCATCAGTGAGCAGCCGGGGGGTACAGATACGCAGTATTTT. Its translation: CAISEQPGGTDTQYF.

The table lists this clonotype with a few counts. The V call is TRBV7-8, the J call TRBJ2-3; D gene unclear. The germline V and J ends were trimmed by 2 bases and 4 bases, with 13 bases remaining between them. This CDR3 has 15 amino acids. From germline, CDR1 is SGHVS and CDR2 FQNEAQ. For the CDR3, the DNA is TGTGCCAGCAGCTTATTGTTGATTGGTGCAGATACGCAGTATTTT. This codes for CASSLLLIGADTQYF.